Each of the 17 T cell receptor beta chains below was sequenced from the same sample in a study of cytomegalovirus exposure and HLA in healthy donors. The PCR used 60 Vbeta and 13 Jbeta primers. This table comes from immunoSEQ multiplex PCR, and its TCRdb copy is limited to in-frame clones, with some not included. The profile covers 150,000 to 200,000 clones, with around 84% appearing a single time and 1.5% to 2.5% taken by the ten largest. Material for sequencing was PBMCs. These receptors originate from a man aged 18 to 29 in good health and CMV-seronegative.

The chain links TRBV15 to TRBJ2-7, with 10 nucleotides matching TRBD1. Per germline, CDR1 LNHNV and CDR2 YYDKDF (reference sequence). The junction had 9 bases not matched to a gene; V was cut back by 5 bases and J by 8 bases. The CDR3 is 14 residues long. Here the CDR3 reads CATSSAGTGVKQYF. Written as DNA, the CDR3 is TGTGCCACCAGCTCGGCCGGGACAGGGGTGAAGCAGTACTTC.

This clone has just a few counts. The chain employs TRBV7-9 and TRBJ2-7; 8 bases align to TRBD1. V trimming: 5 bases; J trimming: 0 bases; junction bases outside the gene matches: 6. The germline V gene has CDR1 SEHNR and CDR2 FQNEAQ (reference sequence). The CDR3 extends over 15 amino acids. For the CDR3, the DNA is TGTGCCAGCAGCGCTTGGACAGGGAGCTCCTACGAGCAGTACTTC. Translating it yields CASSAWTGSSYEQYF.

This rearrangement joins TRBV6-1 to TRBJ2-1; no clear D. Germline CDR1 reads MNHNS; CDR2 reads SASEGT. V was trimmed by 7 bases and J by 3 bases, leaving 7 bases between them. The CDR3 runs to 12 residues. CDR3 sequence (DNA): TGTGCCAGCATGTCCATCTACAATGAGCAGTTCTTC. It translates to CASMSIYNEQFF.

The chain combines TRBV5-6 with TRBJ2-7; TRBD2 might be the D (5 bases). With 4 bases removed from V and 3 bases from J, the gap between germline ends came to 11 bases. The CDR3 loop spans 13 amino acids. Germline V gene data show CDR1 as SGHDT and CDR2 as YYEEEE. DNA of the CDR3: TGTGCCAGCAGCGCGGACGCGGGCTACGAGCAGTACTTC. Translation gives CASSADAGYEQYF.

The chain joins TRBV10-3 to TRBJ1-4; D uncertain. The V and J ends lost 4 bases and 5 bases respectively, with 11 bases between them. Germline CDR1 and CDR2: ENHRY and SYGVKD. The CDR3 has 14 residues. The CDR3 spells CAISGGGLNEKLFF. The DNA of the CDR3 is TGTGCCATCAGTGGAGGCGGATTAAATGAAAAACTGTTTTTT.

The J gene is TRBJ2-5, the V gene TRBV9; 7 bases match TRBD1. V dropped 4 bases and J dropped 3; count of bases not matched to a gene: 6. In germline, CDR1 is SGDLS, CDR2 YYNGEE. This CDR3 contains 14 residues. CDR3 region: CASSLSGTEETQYF. The CDR3 bases are TGTGCCAGCAGCCTCTCCGGGACAGAAGAGACCCAGTACTTC. Together with reference TRBV9 and TRBJ2-5, the CDR3 gives the full variable domain: DSGVTQTPKHLITATGQRVTLRCSPRSGDLSVYWYQQSLDQGLQFLIQYYNGEERAKGNILERFSAQQFPDLHSELNLSSLELGDSALYFCASSLSGTEETQYFGPGTRLLVL.

This chain connects TRBV4-2 to TRBJ2-1; 7 positions agree with TRBD2. Germline CDR1 LGHNA, CDR2 YNFKEQ. Losses at the gene ends were 6 bases for V and 8 bases for J; bases not matched to a gene: 7. The CDR3 extends over 13 amino acids. This CDR3 is CASSSTSSHEQFF. In DNA, the CDR3 is TGTGCCAGCAGTTCGACTAGCAGCCATGAGCAGTTCTTC.

V is TRBV28 and J is TRBJ2-7; D is possibly TRBD1 (5 bases). V gave up 7 bases and J gave up 2 bases, with 18 bases separating them. CDR1 MDHEN and CDR2 SYDVKM come from the germline V gene. There are 15 residues in the CDR3. The CDR3 nucleotides read TGTGCCAGCACCGGCTCAGGACAAGTCCCCTACGAGCAGTACTTC. As protein: CASTGSGQVPYEQYF.

The V and J genes are TRBV7-9 and TRBJ2-7, with D perhaps TRBD2 (5 bases). The CDR3 loop spans 13 amino acids. Germline-derived CDR1 and CDR2 are SEHNR and FQNEAQ (reference sequence). V gave up 0 bases and J gave up 3 bases, with 6 bases separating them. CDR3 nucleotide sequence: TGTGCCAGCAGCTTAGCCACTAGCTACGAGCAGTACTTC. Translation gives CASSLATSYEQYF.

This chain joins TRBV7-3 and TRBJ2-1; 14 nucleotides align to TRBD2. The CDR3 has 16 amino acids. J lost 8 bases, V lost 2 bases, and 5 bases had no gene match. The germline V gene has CDR1 SGHTA and CDR2 FQGTGA. CDR3 DNA sequence: TGTGCCAGCAGCTTAGGGACTAGCGGGAGTAGAGATGAGCAGTTCTTC. Its protein is CASSLGTSGSRDEQFF.

The V call is TRBV5-1, the J call TRBJ1-3, with D perhaps TRBD1 (6 bases). CDR1 and CDR2 from the germline V gene are SGHRS and YFSETQ. The ends were cut back, 0 bases at V and 4 bases at J, with 14 bases in the middle. The CDR3 contains 16 residues. The CDR3 nucleotides are TGCGCCAGCAGCTTGGAGATCAGGGGCACAGGAAACACCATATATTTT. Translating gives CASSLEIRGTGNTIYF.

The gene calls are TRBV5-1 and TRBJ2-7, with D perhaps TRBD1 (7 bases). V gave up 0 bases and J gave up 9 bases, with 25 bases separating them. The CDR3 is 17 residues long. Germline CDR1 is SGHRS and CDR2 is YFSETQ. The CDR3 region has the DNA TGCGCCAGCAGCTTGGATCAGGGGGGCAGCCTATTCGCGGGGCAGTACTTC. This translates into CASSLDQGGSLFAGQYF.

This chain connects TRBV11-3 to TRBJ2-3, with 7 bases matching TRBD1. The J segment lost 10 bases and the V segment lost 0 bases, leaving 7 bases of the junction unmatched. The CDR3 is 14 residues long. Per germline, CDR1 SGHNT and CDR2 YENEEA. The CDR3 region has the DNA TGTGCCAGCAGCTTAGACGAGAGACAGGGCCCGCAGTATTTT. It codes for CASSLDERQGPQYF. The complete variable domain, with remaining parts taken from reference TRBV11-3 and TRBJ2-3, reads EAGVVQSPRYKIIEKKQPVAFWCNPISGHNTLYWYLQNLGQGPELLIRYENEEAVDDSQLPKDRFSAERLKGVDSTLKIQPAELGDSAVYLCASSLDERQGPQYFGPGTRLTVL.

The rearrangement links TRBV13 to TRBJ2-4; 7 positions agree with TRBD1. The CDR3 totals 16 residues. V was clipped by 5 bases and J by 6 bases; unmatched bases: 13. In germline, CDR1 is PRHDT, CDR2 FYEKMQ (reference sequence). Here the CDR3 reads CASSTRGFGLLNIQYF. The CDR3 DNA sequence: TGTGCCAGCAGCACCAGGGGGTTTGGACTCCTAAACATTCAGTACTTC.

This clone showed up just once. The chain employs TRBV5-4 and TRBJ2-2; 11 nucleotides line up with TRBD2. With 3 bases clipped from V and 0 bases from J, the junction kept 7 bases outside the gene matches. Per the germline V gene, CDR1 is SGHNT and CDR2 is YYREEE (reference sequence). CDR3 length: 18 amino acids. The CDR3 protein is CASSSGTSGYANTGELFF. The CDR3 coding sequence is TGTGCCAGCAGCTCCGGGACTAGCGGCTACGCGAACACCGGGGAGCTGTTTTTT.

The chain carries TRBV7-9 and TRBJ1-4; D is ambiguous. The ends were cut back, 5 bases at V and 6 bases at J, with 25 bases in the middle. The V gene's germline CDR1 is SEHNR and CDR2 FQNEAQ (reference sequence). The CDR3 loop spans 18 amino acids. The CDR3 coding sequence is TGTGCCAGCAGCACATTGACTCGTCCCTTTAACTCGGATGAAAAACTGTTTTTT. This encodes CASSTLTRPFNSDEKLFF.

The V gene is TRBV12-1, the J gene TRBJ2-1; TRBD1 reflects the table's D call only, with no check against the DNA. TRBV12-1 is termed a pseudogene. The CDR3 is made up of 13 amino acids. The CDR3 loop reads CASSFDRGNEQFF. CDR3 nucleotides: TGTGCCAGCAGCTTCGACAGGGGCAATGAGCAGTTCTTC.